The rows below give T cell receptor beta chains drawn from one sample of a study of Graves' ophthalmopathy and Graves' hyperthyroidism. TCRdb reprocessed the multiplex PCR reads via MiXCR and lists one record per CDR3 protein. The sample includes almost 750,000 distinct CDR3 sequences, 35% to 50% of them seen just once. Sequenced material: peripheral blood. The receptors stem from an adult man with Graves' ophthalmopathy. CDR3s include the opening cysteine and the closing phenylalanine or tryptophan. The order of the fields is clone size, D gene, J gene, V gene, CDR3 length, CDR3 protein, CDR3 DNA. A D gene is named only where the DNA matches it firmly. Clone size, where shown, is once, few, many, or a class for clones that have expanded.

abundance: .; d_gene: .; j_gene: TRBJ2-7; v_gene: TRBV20-1; len: 14; CDR3aa: CSARGGAGDWQQYF; CDR3nt: TGCAGTGCTAGGGGGGGGGCGGGCGACTGGCAGCAGTACTTC
abundance: few; d_gene: TRBD1; j_gene: TRBJ1-2; v_gene: TRBV11-2; len: 16; CDR3aa: CASSLKSGQGIRGYTF; CDR3nt: TGTGCCAGCAGCTTAAAATCCGGACAGGGTATTCGTGGCTACACCTTC
abundance: .; d_gene: TRBD1; j_gene: TRBJ1-5; v_gene: TRBV2; len: 16; CDR3aa: CASAPGDRGRNQPQHF; CDR3nt: TGTGCCAGCGCCCCGGGAGACAGGGGAAGAAATCAGCCCCAGCATTTT
abundance: .; d_gene: .; j_gene: TRBJ2-2; v_gene: TRBV20-1; len: 14; CDR3aa: CSAQPDKYTGELFF; CDR3nt: TGCAGTGCTCAACCCGACAAATACACCGGGGAGCTGTTTTTT
abundance: .; d_gene: .; j_gene: TRBJ1-2; v_gene: TRBV29-1; len: 11; CDR3aa: CSVVQGGDYTF; CDR3nt: TGCAGCGTTGTCCAGGGTGGAGACTACACCTTC
abundance: few; d_gene: .; j_gene: TRBJ2-7; v_gene: TRBV20-1; len: 13; CDR3aa: CSARAAFSYEQYF; CDR3nt: TGCAGTGCTAGGGCGGCGTTCTCCTACGAGCAGTACTTC
abundance: .; d_gene: TRBD1; j_gene: TRBJ2-7; v_gene: TRBV6-5; len: 15; CDR3aa: CASSYVDRGLYEQYF; CDR3nt: TGTGCCAGCAGTTACGTCGACAGGGGGCTCTACGAGCAGTACTTC
abundance: many; d_gene: .; j_gene: TRBJ1-1; v_gene: TRBV20-1; len: 14; CDR3aa: CSASYVGRNTEAFF; CDR3nt: TGCAGTGCTAGTTATGTGGGTAGGAACACTGAAGCTTTCTTT
abundance: .; d_gene: .; j_gene: TRBJ1-1; v_gene: TRBV4-1; len: 14; CDR3aa: CASSRRLPPTEAFF; CDR3nt: TGCGCCAGCAGCCGGAGACTACCTCCCACTGAAGCTTTCTTT
abundance: many; d_gene: .; j_gene: TRBJ2-5; v_gene: TRBV7-9; len: 15; CDR3aa: CASSLAAGVIETQYF; CDR3nt: TGTGCCAGCAGCTTAGCGGCAGGGGTGATTGAGACCCAGTACTTC